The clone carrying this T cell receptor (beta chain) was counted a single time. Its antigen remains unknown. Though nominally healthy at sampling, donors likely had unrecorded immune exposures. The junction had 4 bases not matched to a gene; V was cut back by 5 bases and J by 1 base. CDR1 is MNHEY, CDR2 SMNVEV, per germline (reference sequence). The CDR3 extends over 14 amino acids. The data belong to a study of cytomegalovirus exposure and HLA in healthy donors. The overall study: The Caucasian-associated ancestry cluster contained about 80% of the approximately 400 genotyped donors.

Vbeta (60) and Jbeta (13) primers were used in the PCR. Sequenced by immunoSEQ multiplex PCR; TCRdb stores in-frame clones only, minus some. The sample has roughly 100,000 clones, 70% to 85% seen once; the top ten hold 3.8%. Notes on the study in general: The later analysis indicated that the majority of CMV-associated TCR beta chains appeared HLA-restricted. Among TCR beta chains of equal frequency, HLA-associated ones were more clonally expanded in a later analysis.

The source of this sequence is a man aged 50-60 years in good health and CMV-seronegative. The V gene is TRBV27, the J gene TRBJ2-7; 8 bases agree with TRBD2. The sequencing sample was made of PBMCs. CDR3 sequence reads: CASSITSGSYEQYF. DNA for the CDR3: TGTGCCAGCAGTATAACTAGCGGATCCTACGAGCAGTACTTC.